The clone carrying this T cell receptor beta chain was detected a few times. Its antigen is currently unknown. As the template, RNA transcripts were used to amplify TCR beta CDR3 regions. HTBI-primed first-round RT-PCR preceded second-round multiplex PCR. TCRdb reprocessed the multiplex PCR reads via MiXCR and lists one record per CDR3 protein. This sample yields about 1.2 million distinct CDR3 sequences, of which approximately 35% are seen a single time; approximately 12% belongs to the top ten. This sample is part of a study of Graves' ophthalmopathy and Graves' hyperthyroidism. As for the study in general: Absence of ophthalmopathy within 18 months of follow-up defined stable hyperthyroidism.

The hyperthyroidism patients had a new diagnosis of under 2 months' duration and were aged 18 to 65. Excluded: other autoimmune disease, uncontrolled infection, pregnancy or lactation. Overall study results and limits: Prediction of ophthalmopathy progression reached roughly 70% sensitivity and roughly 72% specificity.

This CDR3 is 15 amino acids long. Germline V gene data show CDR1 as SGHKS and CDR2 as YYEKEE (reference sequence). Deletions cut 2 bases from V and 4 bases from J, with 12 bases between. Sequencing was done on a sample of peripheral blood or thyroid tissue (not recorded which). The J gene is TRBJ1-4, the V gene TRBV5-5; possible D gene TRBD1, 5 bases. The clonotype comes from an adult man with Graves' hyperthyroidism. CDR3 in amino acids: CASSFGEGINEKLFF. The CDR3 DNA follows: TGTGCCAGCAGCTTCGGGGAGGGGATTAATGAAAAACTGTTTTTT.